The rows below give T cell receptor beta chains drawn from one sample of a study of T-cell memory formation after mild COVID-19. TCRdb used MiXCR to reprocess the 5' RACE reads, holding one entry per CDR3 protein. This sample has 250,000 to 300,000 distinct CDR3 sequences, with 15% to 20% found just once. Material for sequencing was PBMCs or a T cell subset sorted from them (not recorded which). These receptors were obtained from a man aged 18-30 years who had mild COVID-19 (a few samples of this study predate the infection). Cell type and time point are not known. Each CDR3 is given with its conserved first and last residue. A D gene is named only where the DNA matches it firmly. Not all rows give a size; the values are once, few, many and, for expanded clones, a class.

V: TRBV12-3/TRBV12-4
size: -
J: TRBJ2-4
D: -
DNA: TGTGCCAGCAGTTTAACAGGGTATGCAAACATTCAGTACTTC
CDR3: CASSLTGYANIQYF

V: TRBV20-1
size: -
J: TRBJ2-5
D: TRBD2
DNA: TGCAGTGCTAGAATTAGCGGGGGCGTGAAAGAGACCCAGTACTTC
CDR3: CSARISGGVKETQYF

V: TRBV6-5
size: few
J: TRBJ1-6
D: TRBD1
DNA: TGTGCCAGCAGTGGACAGGGTATAGTAAATTCACCCCTCCACTTT
CDR3: CASSGQGIVNSPLHF

V: TRBV6-2/TRBV6-3
size: -
J: TRBJ1-2
D: -
DNA: TGTGCCAGCACCATCGACAGGAACTATGGCTACACCTTC
CDR3: CASTIDRNYGYTF

V: TRBV7-9
size: -
J: TRBJ2-5
D: TRBD1
DNA: TGTGCCAGCAAGAGACAGGGGGCGGGGGAGACCCAGTACTTC
CDR3: CASKRQGAGETQYF

V: TRBV7-2
size: few
J: TRBJ1-1
D: -
DNA: TGTGCCAGCAGCCAGGGGAGTACAATGAACACTGAAGCTTTCTTT
CDR3: CASSQGSTMNTEAFF

V: TRBV6-5
size: few
J: TRBJ1-1
D: -
DNA: TGTGCCAGCAGTTACTCGATCGGTAGGGACTCCAACACTGAAGCTTTCTTT
CDR3: CASSYSIGRDSNTEAFF

V: TRBV20-1
size: -
J: TRBJ1-1
D: -
DNA: TGCAGTTCGCGTGGTGGGCAGGGCAAAGCTTTCTTT
CDR3: CSSRGGQGKAFF

V: TRBV20-1
size: few
J: TRBJ2-3
D: TRBD2
DNA: TGCAGTGCTACGAAACTAGCGGGGGGGCCAAATACGCAGTATTTT
CDR3: CSATKLAGGPNTQYF

V: TRBV27
size: -
J: TRBJ1-5
D: -
DNA: TGTGCCAGCAGTGAGTCAGGGCTACGGCAGCCCCAGCATTTT
CDR3: CASSESGLRQPQHF